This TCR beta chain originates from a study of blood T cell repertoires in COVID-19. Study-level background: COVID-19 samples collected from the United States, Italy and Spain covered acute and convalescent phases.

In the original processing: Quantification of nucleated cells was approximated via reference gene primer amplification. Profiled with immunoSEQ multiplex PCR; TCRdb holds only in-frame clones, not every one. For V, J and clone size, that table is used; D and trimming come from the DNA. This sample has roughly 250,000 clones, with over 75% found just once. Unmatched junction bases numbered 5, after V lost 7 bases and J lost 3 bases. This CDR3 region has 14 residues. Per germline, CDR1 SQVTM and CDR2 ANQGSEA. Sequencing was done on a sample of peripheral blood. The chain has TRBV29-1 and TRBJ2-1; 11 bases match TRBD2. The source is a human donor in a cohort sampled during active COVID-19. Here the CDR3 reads CSALAGVLYNEQFF. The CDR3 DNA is TGCAGCGCACTAGCGGGAGTTCTCTACAATGAGCAGTTCTTC.